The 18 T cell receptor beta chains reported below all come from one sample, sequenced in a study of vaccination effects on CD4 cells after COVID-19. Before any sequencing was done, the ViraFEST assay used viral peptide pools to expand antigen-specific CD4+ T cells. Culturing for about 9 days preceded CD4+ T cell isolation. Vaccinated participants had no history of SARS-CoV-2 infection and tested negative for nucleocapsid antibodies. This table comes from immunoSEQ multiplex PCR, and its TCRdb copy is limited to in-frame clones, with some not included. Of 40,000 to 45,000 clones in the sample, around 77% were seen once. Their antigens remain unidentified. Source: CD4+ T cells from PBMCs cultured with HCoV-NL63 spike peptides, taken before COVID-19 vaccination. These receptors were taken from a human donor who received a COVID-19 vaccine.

The DNA of the CDR3 is TGTGCCGCTAGCGGGAGCACCGGGGAGCTGTTTTTT. Protein sequence: CAASGSTGELFF. V gene TRBV6-5 combines with J gene TRBJ2-2, with 10 nucleotides matching TRBD2. V was clipped by 11 bases and J by 4 bases; unmatched bases: 1. CDR3 length equals 12 residues. Per germline, CDR1 MNHEY and CDR2 SVGAGI.

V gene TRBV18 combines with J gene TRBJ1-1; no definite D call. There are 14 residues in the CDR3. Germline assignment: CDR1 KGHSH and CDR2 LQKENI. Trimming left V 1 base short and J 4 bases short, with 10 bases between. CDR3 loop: CASSPQGEVTEAFF. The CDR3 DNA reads TGTGCCAGCTCACCACAGGGTGAAGTCACTGAAGCTTTCTTT.

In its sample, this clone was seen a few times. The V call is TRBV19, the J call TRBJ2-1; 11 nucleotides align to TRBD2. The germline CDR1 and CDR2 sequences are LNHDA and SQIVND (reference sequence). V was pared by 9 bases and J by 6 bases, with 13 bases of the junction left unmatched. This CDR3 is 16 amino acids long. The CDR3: CASALSGGAGANEQFF. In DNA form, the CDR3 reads TGTGCCAGCGCTCTTAGCGGGGGGGCCGGCGCCAATGAGCAGTTCTTC.

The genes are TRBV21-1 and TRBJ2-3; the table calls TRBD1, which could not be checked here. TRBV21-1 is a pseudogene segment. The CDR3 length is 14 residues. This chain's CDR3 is CASRGQGAVDTQYF. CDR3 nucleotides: TGTGCCAGCAGAGGACAGGGGGCCGTAGATACGCAGTATTTT.

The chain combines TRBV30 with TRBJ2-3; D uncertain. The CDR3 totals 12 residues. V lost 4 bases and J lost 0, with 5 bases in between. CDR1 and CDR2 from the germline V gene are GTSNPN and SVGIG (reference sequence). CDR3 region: CAWTASTDTQYF. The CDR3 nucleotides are TGTGCCTGGACGGCTAGCACAGATACGCAGTATTTT.

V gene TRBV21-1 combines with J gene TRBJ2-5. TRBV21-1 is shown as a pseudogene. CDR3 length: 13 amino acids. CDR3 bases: TGTGCCAGCAGCAAAACCCTCGACGAGACCCAGTACTTC. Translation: CASSKTLDETQYF.

The chain's CDR3 is CASSYRGLAGSTDTQYF. The CDR3 DNA sequence: TGTGCCAGCAGTTACCGGGGACTAGCGGGGAGCACAGATACGCAGTATTTT. The gene calls are TRBV6-2 or TRBV6-3 and TRBJ2-3; 13 nucleotides match TRBD2. The CDR3 contains 17 residues. The V and J ends lost 2 bases and 0 bases, in that order; junction bases with no gene match: 2. From germline, CDR1 is MNHEY and CDR2 SVGEGT.

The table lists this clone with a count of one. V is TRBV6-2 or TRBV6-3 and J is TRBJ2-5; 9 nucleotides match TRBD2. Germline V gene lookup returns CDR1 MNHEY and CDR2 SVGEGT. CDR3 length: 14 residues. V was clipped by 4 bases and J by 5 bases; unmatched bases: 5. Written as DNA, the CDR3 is TGTGCCAGCAGTTCCGGGACTAGCACCGAGACCCAGTACTTC. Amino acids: CASSSGTSTETQYF.

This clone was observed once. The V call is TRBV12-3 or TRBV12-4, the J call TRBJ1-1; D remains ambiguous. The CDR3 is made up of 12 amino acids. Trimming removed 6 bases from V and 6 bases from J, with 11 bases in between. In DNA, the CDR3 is TGTGCCAGCAGAACGAAGTACGCTGAAGCTTTCTTT. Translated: CASRTKYAEAFF.

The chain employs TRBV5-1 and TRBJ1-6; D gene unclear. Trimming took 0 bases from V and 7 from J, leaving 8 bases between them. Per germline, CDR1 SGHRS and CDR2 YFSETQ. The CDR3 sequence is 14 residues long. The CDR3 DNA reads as TGCGCCAGCAGCTTGGGCCAGGTGAATTCACCCCTCCACTTT. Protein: CASSLGQVNSPLHF.

The CDR3 sequence: CASSPLGAGQKVHYGYTF. CDR3 DNA sequence: TGTGCCAGCTCACCACTTGGAGCAGGCCAAAAGGTTCACTATGGCTACACCTTC. The V and J genes are TRBV18 and TRBJ1-2; D unclear. Germline V lookup: CDR1 KGHSH, CDR2 LQKENI. This CDR3 region has 18 residues. V shed 1 base and J shed 3 bases, with 21 bases lying between them.

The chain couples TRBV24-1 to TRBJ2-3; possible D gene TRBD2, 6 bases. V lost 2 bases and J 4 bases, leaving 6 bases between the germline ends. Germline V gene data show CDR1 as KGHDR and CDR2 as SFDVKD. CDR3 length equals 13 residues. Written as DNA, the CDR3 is TGTGCCACCAGTGATTCGGGGGCAGATACGCAGTATTTT. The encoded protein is CATSDSGADTQYF.

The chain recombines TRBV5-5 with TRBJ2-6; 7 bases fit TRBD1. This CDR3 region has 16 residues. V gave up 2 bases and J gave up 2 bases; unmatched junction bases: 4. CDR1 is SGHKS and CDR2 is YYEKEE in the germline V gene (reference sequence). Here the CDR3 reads CASSFSQGAGANVLTF. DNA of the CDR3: TGTGCCAGCAGCTTCTCCCAGGGGGCTGGGGCCAACGTCCTGACTTTC.

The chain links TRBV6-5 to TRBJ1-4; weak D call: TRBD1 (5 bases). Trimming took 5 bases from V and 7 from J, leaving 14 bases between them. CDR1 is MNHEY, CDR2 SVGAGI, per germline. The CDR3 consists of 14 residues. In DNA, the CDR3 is TGTGCCAGCAGTCGGACAAGAAAAGGTGAAAAACTGTTTTTT. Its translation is CASSRTRKGEKLFF.

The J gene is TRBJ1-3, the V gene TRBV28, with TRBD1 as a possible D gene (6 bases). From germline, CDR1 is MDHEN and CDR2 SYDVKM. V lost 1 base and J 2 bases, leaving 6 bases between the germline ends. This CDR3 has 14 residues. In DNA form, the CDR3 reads TGTGCCAGCAGTTTATCAGGGGCTGGAAACACCATATATTTT. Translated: CASSLSGAGNTIYF.

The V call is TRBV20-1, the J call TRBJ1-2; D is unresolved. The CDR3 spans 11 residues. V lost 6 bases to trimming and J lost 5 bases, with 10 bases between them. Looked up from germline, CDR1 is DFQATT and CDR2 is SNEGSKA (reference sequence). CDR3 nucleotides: TGCAGTGCGCCTGATCGGTATGGCTACACCTTC. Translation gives CSAPDRYGYTF.

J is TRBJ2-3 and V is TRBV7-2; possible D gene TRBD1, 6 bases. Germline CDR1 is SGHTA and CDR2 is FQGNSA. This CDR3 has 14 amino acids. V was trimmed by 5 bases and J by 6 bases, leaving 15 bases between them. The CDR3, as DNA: TGTGCCAGCAGCATTATACAGGGTACGGATACGCAGTATTTT. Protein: CASSIIQGTDTQYF.

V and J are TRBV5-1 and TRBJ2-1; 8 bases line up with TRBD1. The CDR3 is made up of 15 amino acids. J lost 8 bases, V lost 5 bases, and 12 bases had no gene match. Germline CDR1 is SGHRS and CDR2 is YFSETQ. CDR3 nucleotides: TGCGCCAGCAGTCTAGCCGGGACAGGTGGCGATGAGCAGTTCTTC. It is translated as CASSLAGTGGDEQFF.